This T cell receptor beta chain comes out of a study of CD8+ T cells in alopecia areata (dated by TCRdb to the late 2010s). Some background on the complete study: Skin from C3H/HeJ donors aged roughly 6-12 months with spontaneous alopecia was grafted onto female C3H/HeJ recipients aged roughly 6-10 weeks. High-throughput TCRbeta sequencing was used to examine T cell clonal expansion in alopecia areata in both the C3H/HeJ mouse model and human patients. Human TCRbeta sequencing covered scalp tissue and sorted CD4+ and CD8+ peripheral blood T cells from patchy and totalis/universalis alopecia areata patients and healthy controls. Clonality in the scalp was compared among normal scalp (n=4), patchy alopecia areata scalp (n=8), and alopecia totalis/universalis scalp (n=8). RNA was extracted with the PAXgene miRNA kit for fixed scalp, the miRNeasy kit for PBMCs, and the RNeasy kit for mouse skin. immunoSEQ multiplex PCR using 35 Vbeta forward primers and 13 Jbeta reverse primers was used to amplify TCRbeta CDR3 regions.

General findings and caveats noted by the study authors: Compared with normal scalp, lesional scalp had higher clonality and more expanded CD8+ clones, particularly in alopecia totalis/universalis, a pattern that suggests antigenic drive. TCR sequences shared between patients were less clear than in mice, possibly partly because of HLA diversity in the patient population. Unlike mouse skin, where gammadelta T cells dominate, normal human skin contains resident alphabeta T cells that get sequenced too, which complicates analysis of the scalp TCR repertoire.

A remark on this clone: Its specific antigen is unknown. Because this receptor comes from a mouse, its gene names and germline sequences follow the mouse reference. From the germline J gene comes the end of the CDR3, since the read stops 4 residues before it.

To prepare the library, the immunoSEQ multiplex PCR assay was applied. RNA was extracted from all samples and reverse transcribed into cDNA as template for TCR sequencing. SuperScript III was used to make first-strand cDNA, primed with a 2:1 mix of oligo-dT and random hexamers. A synthetic immune receptor repertoire was used to measure amplification bias, and any remaining bias was corrected computationally. Sequencing of the libraries was done on Illumina HiSeq with 60 bp reads that cover the CDR3, reading from J toward V. The original methods were these. After raw reads were preprocessed to remove errors, the CDR3 was defined following IMGT conventions as running from the conserved cysteine to phenylalanine. Clonality was computed by normalizing Shannon entropy by log2 of the number of productive unique TCRs and subtracting the result from 1. Whether scalp clones were CD4 or CD8 was inferred by matching scalp TCRbeta sequences against CD4 and CD8 repertoires sorted from blood. The source is immuneACCESS, and TCRdb retained only in-frame sequences with V and J called. Part of the clones is not carried over; for the studies checked, unresolved V genes explain less than half of this, and the remainder is unexplained. For V, J and clone size, that table is used; D and trimming come from the DNA. The sample has 90,000 to 130,000 clones on record, with no singletons. The ten largest clones take up about 20% of the sample.

V has 6 bases trimmed and J has 5 bases trimmed; junction bases matching no gene number 4. The germline V gene encodes CDR1 NNHDY and CDR2 SYVADS. The cysteine opens and the phenylalanine closes a CDR3 of 14 amino acids. Sequencing covers 30 bases of the CDR3, shown here with the frame starting at base 1. The receptor's source is a C3H/HeJ mouse with alopecia areata. This strain possesses the MHC haplotype H2-k. The sample consisted of lesional skin. Recombination connected TRBV13-3 to TRBJ1-4; 10 central nucleotides agree with TRBD1. The CDR3 is CASKTGQGNERLFF. The DNA read from the CDR3 is TGTGCCAGCAAGACGGGACAGGGGAACGAA.